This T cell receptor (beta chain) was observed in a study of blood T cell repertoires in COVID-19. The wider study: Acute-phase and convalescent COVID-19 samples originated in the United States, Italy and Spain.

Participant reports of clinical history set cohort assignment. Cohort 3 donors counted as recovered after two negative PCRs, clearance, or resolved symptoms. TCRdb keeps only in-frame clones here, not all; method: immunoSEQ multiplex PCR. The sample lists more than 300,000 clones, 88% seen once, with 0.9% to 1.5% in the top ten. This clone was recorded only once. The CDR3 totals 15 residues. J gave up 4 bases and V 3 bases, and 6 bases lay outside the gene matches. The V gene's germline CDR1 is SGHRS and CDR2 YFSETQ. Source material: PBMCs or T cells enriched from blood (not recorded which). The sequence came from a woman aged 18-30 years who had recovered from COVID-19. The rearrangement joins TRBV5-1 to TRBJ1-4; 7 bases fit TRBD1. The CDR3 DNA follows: TGCGCCAGCAGCTCCCGACAGGGTATTAATGAAAAACTGTTTTTT. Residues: CASSSRQGINEKLFF.